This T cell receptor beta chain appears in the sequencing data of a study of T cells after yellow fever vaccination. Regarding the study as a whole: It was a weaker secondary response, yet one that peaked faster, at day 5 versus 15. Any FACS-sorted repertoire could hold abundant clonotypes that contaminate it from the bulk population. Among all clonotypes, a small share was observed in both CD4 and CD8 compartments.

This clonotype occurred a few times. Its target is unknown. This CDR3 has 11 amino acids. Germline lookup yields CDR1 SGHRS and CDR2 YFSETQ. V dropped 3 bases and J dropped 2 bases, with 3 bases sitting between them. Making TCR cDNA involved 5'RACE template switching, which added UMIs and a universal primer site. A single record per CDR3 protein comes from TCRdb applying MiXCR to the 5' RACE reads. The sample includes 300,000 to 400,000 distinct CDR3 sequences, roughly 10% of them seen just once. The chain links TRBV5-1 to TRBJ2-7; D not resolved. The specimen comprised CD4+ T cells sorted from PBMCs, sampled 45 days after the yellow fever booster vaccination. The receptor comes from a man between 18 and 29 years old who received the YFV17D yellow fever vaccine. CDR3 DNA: TGCGCCAGCAGCTACCCCTACGAGCAGTACGTC. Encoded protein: CASSYPYEQYV.